This T cell receptor (beta chain) was recorded in a study of response to subunit inactivated influenza vaccine. General study results and limits: New T cells are recruited in small numbers by each seasonal influenza vaccination, according to the authors' suggestion.

This clonotype was counted only a few times. Its antigen is not identified. TCRdb re-analysed the RT-PCR reads in MiXCR, keeping a single row per CDR3 protein. The top ten clones hold 10% to 15% of a sample with 490,000 or so distinct CDR3 sequences, under 9% of them seen once. The sequence came from a man in his fifties or sixties who received an inactivated influenza vaccine. The input for sequencing was PBMCs from blood, taken approximately 25 months after vaccination.

CDR3 DNA: TGTGCCACCAGTGATCCCGGGAACCCCTACGAGCAGTACTTC. Translating gives CATSDPGNPYEQYF. J is TRBJ2-7 and V is TRBV24-1; D is possibly TRBD2 (5 bases). There are 14 residues in the CDR3. V dropped 3 bases and J dropped 2 bases, with 10 bases sitting between them. Germline values: CDR1 KGHDR, CDR2 SFDVKD.